This T cell receptor beta chain is drawn from a study of T cells after posttransplantation cyclophosphamide. Only in-frame clones appear in the TCRdb table, and some are missing; sequencing was by immunoSEQ multiplex PCR. The sample holds fewer than 13,000 clones, and no clone turns up only once. CDR1 and CDR2 from the germline V gene are GTSNPN and SVGIG (reference sequence). V lost 1 base to trimming and J lost 3 bases, with 21 bases between them. This CDR3 has 18 residues. Busulfan-fludarabine conditioning, marrow transplant, and cyclophosphamide on days +3 and +4 were administered. This clone was recorded many times.

This TCR was recovered from a female patient in her forties who received an allogeneic stem cell transplant from a related donor, was CMV-positive, and had no GVHD. Part of the T cells may come from the graft donor. This chain links TRBV30 with TRBJ1-4; weak D call: TRBD1 (5 bases). This material consisted of PBMCs, taken after allogeneic stem cell transplant with posttransplant cyclophosphamide. The CDR3 region has the DNA TGTGCCTGGAGTGAAGGGCCGGGCAGGGTGGGATCTAATGAAAAACTGTTTTTT. It codes for CAWSEGPGRVGSNEKLFF.